This TCR beta chain stems from a study of CD8+CD57+ T cells in acquired aplastic anemia. Findings and caveats of the study: Significant differences in CD8+ Simpson's diversity were not observed between patients and controls.

It was patients with CD8+CD57+ cell expansion by flow cytometry who were chosen for sequencing. Every patient presented with severe acquired aplastic anemia. Blood was sampled before the patients had received any therapy. TCR beta VDJ and CDR3 profiling used genomic DNA as template. MiXCR, run by TCRdb on the reads, gives a single entry per CDR3 protein. The table has about 240,000 distinct CDR3 sequences, around 46% seen once. This clonotype has a count of ten or more. No antigen is known for it. CDR1 is SGHTA, CDR2 FQGTGA, per germline. This CDR3 spans 15 amino acids. Trimming pared 4 bases from V and 4 bases from J, leaving 14 bases between.

The sequence derives from a human donor with aplastic anemia. V is TRBV7-3 and J is TRBJ2-1, with D tentatively TRBD1 (5 bases). The sequencing input was sorted CD4+, CD8+, or CD8+CD57+ T cells (not recorded which) from PBMCs. For the CDR3, the DNA is TGTGCCAGCAGCTATGACAGAGAACAATACAATGAGCAGTTCTTC. It encodes CASSYDREQYNEQFF.